Reported below is one T cell receptor (beta chain). It lacks a known antigen. Base qualities are not at hand, and no much larger clone is one base apart. The immunoSEQ hsTCRB kit was used to amplify TCR beta CDR3 regions from genomic DNA. An Illumina HiSeq system was used for high-throughput TRB CDR3 sequencing. From the authors' description of their analysis: The immunoSEQ software was used to analyze the sequencing reads, and any nonproductive sequences containing premature stops or frame-shifts were left out. Clonality of the repertoire was calculated as one minus the Shannon entropy normalized by log2 of the number of unique productive sequences. Held by TCRdb, this immuneACCESS table contains in-frame sequences only and omits some clones. Under half of the omission traces to an unresolved V gene where checked; the cause of the rest is unknown. Clonal size and the V and J genes are those of that table, whereas D and trimming came from the DNA. The sample profile shows roughly 100,000 clones; around 96% of them were found once. The ten largest clones add up to 2.5% to 3.5% of the sample.

The data are from a study of T cells in pancreatic ductal adenocarcinoma (dated by TCRdb to the late 2010s). Study-wide context: Seeking insight into the adaptive T-cell response that arises naturally, the researchers examined how many CD8+ T cells infiltrated tumors of resected pancreatic ductal adenocarcinoma, where they sat, and what features they had, alongside the same properties of suppressive cells. Study-level results and caveats: Comparisons of clonality between tumor and blood may be biased toward lower diversity because tumors are enriched in CD45RO+ effector T cells rather than naive T cells. There was no significant difference in T-cell clonality between tumor and blood, where mean clonality was approximately 0.1 for tumors and roughly 0.068 for blood. More total productive templates and around 8-fold more unique clonotypes were found in blood samples than in tumor samples. Because inoperable disease is present at presentation in most pancreatic cancer patients, the resected cohort was biased toward the minority with early-stage disease.

Selected pancreatic ductal adenocarcinoma patients had undergone surgery without neoadjuvant therapy. After peripheral blood was drawn into heparin tubes, PBMCs were separated on a histopaque density gradient and then cryopreserved in about 9.8% DMSO. Genomic DNA was extracted from six or seven PBMC and about 10 flash-frozen tumor specimens using the DNeasy Blood and Tissue Kit with Proteinase K and RNase treatment. Sample: PBMCs. The TCR originated in a human donor with pancreatic ductal adenocarcinoma.

CDR3 sequence: CASSWRQGRETQYF. The nucleotides are TGTGCCAGCAGTTGGAGACAGGGAAGAGAGACCCAGTACTTC. The rearranged chain carries TRBV25-1 and TRBJ2-5; TRBD1 matches 7 bases in the middle. CDR3 length: 14 amino acids, cysteine to phenylalanine. The CDR3 DNA has 42 bases and is translated from base 1. CDR1 MGHDK and CDR2 SYGVNS were looked up in the germline V gene. Compared with germline, V lacks 5 bases and J lacks 4 bases; bases without a gene match: 7.